This T cell receptor beta chain derives from a study of shared clonotypes between healthy human individuals (dated by TCRdb to 2018 to 2021). Background for the entire study: A few men and a couple of women, aged 18 to 49 years, made up the cohort. Per donor, leukapheresis produced somewhere between about 0.94 and 9.5 billion PBMCs. To estimate repertoire size and how much clonotype sharing occurs between individuals, the study deeply sequenced the blood TCR repertoires of roughly 5 healthy adults. For each donor, CD4 naive and CD4 memory were each given three plates, CD8 naive was given two plates, and CD8 memory was given one plate. To increase sequencing depth and limit assay-specific biases, TCR repertoire library preparation and sequencing were carried out by different laboratories using diverse techniques. The research as a whole found: Because the study included only a small number of donors, the genetic and exposure-history diversity represented was limited. Pairwise subsampling indicated that sequencing depth was expected to affect the degree of clonotype sharing among donors. Sampling was restricted to blood, and TCR repertoires in tissues likely differ from the TCR repertoires found in blood. Naive subsets generally had larger estimated clonotype richness than memory subsets. Across several donors, approximately 5% of naive CD4, roughly 3.8% of naive CD8, 2.3% of memory CD4, and approximately 0.42% of memory CD8 clonotypes were shared. Rarefaction of sorted-subset datasets indicated incomplete sequencing despite the large sequencing depth. Higher generation probabilities were observed for clonotypes shared by all four sorted-subset donors than for non-shared clonotypes.

Reading from cysteine to phenylalanine, the CDR3 counts 14 amino acids. The sequence is cut down to CDR3 DNA, 42 bases in frame from base 1. Per the germline V gene, KGHSH is the CDR1 and LQKENI is the CDR2. Trimming takes 6 bases from V and 0 bases from J, and the germline ends sit 9 bases apart. As for this clone: The antigen it binds to is not known. Base-call qualities are not available, and no considerably larger clone is one nucleotide away. This sample includes further DNA sequences coding for the same CDR3.

Using the deep immunoSEQ assay, TCR CDR3 regions were amplified from genomic DNA by multiplex PCR. Extracted genomic DNA from each cell subset was spread evenly across all wells of several immunoSEQ 96-well plates, with each plate serving as a replicate. For sorted subsets, around 200 ng genomic DNA, equal to 30,000 or so T cell genomes, was loaded into each replicate PCR. Purified libraries were quantified with a Qubit 3.0 fluorometer, sized on a Bioanalyzer 2100, and re-quantified with the KAPA Library Quantification kit. A separate single-read 150-cycle Illumina NextSeq 550 flow cell was used to sequence each immunoSEQ 96-well plate. Concerning the study's data processing: Because only junctional sequences without quality scores were contained in the immunoSEQ output, filtering matching that applied to full-length reads could not be performed. Sequences were annotated with PyIR, a Python wrapper for IgBLAST v1.9, using IMGT germline references to assign V/J genes and CDR3. Reads with weak V/J assignments (E-value above 1e-6), missing CDR3, stop codons, out-of-frame junctions, or ambiguous translated residues were removed. A V3J clonotype was defined by an identical inferred V gene, J gene, and CDR3 amino acid sequence. The percentage overlap between two repertoires was calculated by dividing the number of shared unique clonotypes by the size of the smaller repertoire. Repertoire richness was assessed with RTK rarefaction, the Chao1 estimator, and Recon v2.1 estimates of unobserved clonotypes. Generation probabilities were computed with OLGA for all TCRbeta clonotypes obtained by the gDNA method from a handful of donors. What TCRdb holds here is the immuneACCESS table cut down to in-frame rearrangements. Part of the clones is not present; checked against another copy, under half of the missing clones reflect an unresolved V gene, and the others are unexplained. V, J and clone size are taken as reported in that table, and D and trimming were inferred from the DNA itself. This sample is represented by 2,100,000 or so clones; around 95% of them were singletons. 0.13% of the sample is in the top ten clones.

The donors were healthy, HIV-negative adults who had no recently reported acute infections or vaccinations. Every donor was a Caucasian adult residing in Nashville, Tennessee, USA. Magnetic negative selection was used to enrich CD4+ T cells, after which naive cells were positively selected on CD45RA and the negative fraction became the memory subset. Blood was obtained by leukapheresis, after which PBMCs were separated by Ficoll-Histopaque density gradient centrifugation and cryopreserved in liquid nitrogen vapor phase. Analytical flow cytometry was used to check the purity and quantity of each magnetically sorted T cell population. From each sorted fraction, genomic DNA was isolated and quantified by UV absorbance on a Nanodrop 2000c.

The rearrangement joined TRBV18 to TRBJ1-5, with no confidently assigned D gene. Material for sequencing was naive CD4+ T cells sorted from blood. The sample's cell subset or site, from its label and the paper: CD45RA+ positively selected. The TCR comes from a man aged 18 to 30 in good health. The bases are TGTGCCAGCTCGCCCGGTAGTAGCAATCAGCCCCAGCATTTT. Protein translation: CASSPGSSNQPQHF.